This entry features one T cell receptor beta chain sequence. The data were obtained in a study of radiotherapy plus CTLA-4 blockade in lung cancer. Data came from immunoSEQ multiplex PCR; TCRdb stores just in-frame clones and leaves some out. This sample carries some 50,000 clones, roughly four fifths of them seen once, and the ten largest clones take roughly 7.6%. The length of the CDR3 is 13 residues. V lost 2 bases, J lost 4 bases, and 10 bases lay in between. Germline V gives CDR1 SGHKS, CDR2 YYEKEE (reference sequence). The sequence was obtained from a human donor with non-small cell lung cancer who had stable disease on radiotherapy plus ipilimumab. This rearrangement joins TRBV5-5 to TRBJ2-7; D unresolved. This specimen consisted of peripheral blood, obtained from a patient treated with radiotherapy plus ipilimumab. DNA for the CDR3: TGTGCCAGCAGCTTTGGACGGGTGTACGAGCAGTACGTC. As protein: CASSFGRVYEQYV.